This T cell receptor beta chain was sequenced in a study of technical replicates of blood from a handful of donors. Sequencing was performed with immunoSEQ multiplex PCR; in TCRdb, only in-frame clones are kept and a portion is missing. The repertoire holds tens of thousands of clones, with more than 90% as singletons. CDR1 and CDR2 (germline): SGHRS, YFSETQ. The CDR3 totals 15 residues. J lost 6 bases, V lost 10 bases, and 14 bases had no gene match. Sample: PBMCs. V gene TRBV5-1 combines with J gene TRBJ2-2; 8 bases match TRBD2. The receptor comes from a human donor in good health. Some clones in this sample may be carry-over from other donors' samples. CDR3 loop: CAAKRLAGLSGELFF. In DNA, the CDR3 is TGCGCCGCTAAACGTCTAGCGGGTCTGTCCGGGGAGCTGTTTTTT.